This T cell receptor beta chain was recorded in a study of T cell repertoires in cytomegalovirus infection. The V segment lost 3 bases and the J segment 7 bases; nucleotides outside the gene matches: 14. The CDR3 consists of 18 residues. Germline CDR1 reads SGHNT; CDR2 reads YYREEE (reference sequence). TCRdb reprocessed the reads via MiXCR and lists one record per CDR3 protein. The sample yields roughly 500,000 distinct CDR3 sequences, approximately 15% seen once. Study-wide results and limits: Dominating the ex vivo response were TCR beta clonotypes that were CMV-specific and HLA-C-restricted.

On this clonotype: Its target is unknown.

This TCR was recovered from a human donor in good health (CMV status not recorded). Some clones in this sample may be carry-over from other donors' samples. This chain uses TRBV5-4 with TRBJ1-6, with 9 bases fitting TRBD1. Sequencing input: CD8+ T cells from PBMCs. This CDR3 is CASSWGRAGTGRNSPLHF. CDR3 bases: TGTGCCAGCAGCTGGGGACGGGCCGGGACAGGGAGGAATTCACCCCTCCACTTT.